The 25 T cell receptor beta chains given below trace back to one sample, sequenced in a study of T-cell reconstitution after alpha-beta-depleted transplantation in children. This sample's TCRbeta library carried unique molecular identifier barcodes. TCRdb independently ran MiXCR on the PCR reads; one entry per CDR3 protein. The table has about 240,000 distinct CDR3 sequences, about 23% seen once; the top ten hold about 2.5%. This sample comprised PBMCs, obtained before TCRalphabeta/CD19-depleted stem cell transplant. The receptors come from a girl aged 2-9 years with Fanconi anemia, due to receive a stem cell transplant.

V usage is TRBV20-1 and J usage is TRBJ2-1; TRBD2 agrees at 10 bases. The CDR3 is 12 residues long. Germline V gene data show CDR1 as DFQATT and CDR2 as SNEGSKA (reference sequence). Trimming removed 7 bases from V and 8 bases from J; junction bases left unmatched: 5. The CDR3 DNA sequence: TGCAGTGTGGCTAGCGGGAGACATGAGCAGTTCTTC. Its protein product is CSVASGRHEQFF.

The chain has TRBV5-1 and TRBJ1-6; 7 bases are a match to TRBD1. This CDR3 contains 15 residues. Losses at the gene ends were 2 bases for V and 5 bases for J; bases not matched to a gene: 4. Looked up from germline, CDR1 is SGHRS and CDR2 is YFSETQ. The DNA for the CDR3 is TGCGCCAGCAGCTTAACACAGGGGAATAATTCACCCCTCCACTTT. As protein: CASSLTQGNNSPLHF.

This clonotype showed up many times. V and J are TRBV21-1 and TRBJ2-5; the table's D call, TRBD2, was not checked against the DNA. TRBV21-1 is a recognized pseudogene. CDR3 length equals 13 residues. CDR3 sequence: CASSRTSGETQYF. The CDR3 DNA sequence: TGTGCCAGCAGTAGGACTAGCGGGGAGACCCAGTACTTC.

The table lists this clonotype with a count of one. The chain has TRBV5-1 and TRBJ2-4; TRBD1 might be the D (5 bases). The CDR3 totals 16 residues. The V gene's germline CDR1 is SGHRS and CDR2 YFSETQ. Trimming cost V 2 bases and J 3 bases, with 15 bases left between them. In DNA form, the CDR3 reads TGCGCCAGCAGCTTAATGGGGCAGGGCGGCAAAAACATTCAGTACTTC. Its protein is CASSLMGQGGKNIQYF.

This clonotype turned up a few times. CDR3 sequence (DNA): TGTGCCAGCAGTTTAGTCCCGACAGGGCGTCAGCCCCAGCATTTT. This gives the protein CASSLVPTGRQPQHF. The chain uses TRBV12-3 or TRBV12-4 and TRBJ1-5, with TRBD1 matching 7 bases. The trim removed 1 base at V and 6 bases at J, leaving 6 bases unmatched. This CDR3 has 15 amino acids.

This clonotype was detected many times. This chain uses TRBV12-3 or TRBV12-4 with TRBJ1-1; D might be TRBD1 (5 bases). V lost 3 bases and J 8 bases, leaving 13 bases between the germline ends. This CDR3 is 13 amino acids long. For the CDR3, the DNA is TGTGCCAGCAGTTTCTCGAGGGGAACGGAAGCTTTCTTT. This encodes CASSFSRGTEAFF.

This clonotype appeared many times. The chain has TRBV29-1 and TRBJ2-5; TRBD1 matches at 11 bases. V trimming: 4 bases; J trimming: 4 bases; junction bases outside the gene matches: 5. Looked up from germline, CDR1 is SQVTM and CDR2 is ANQGSEA. This CDR3 has 14 amino acids. Here the CDR3 DNA reads TGCAGCGTTGGGACAGGGGGCGTAAGAGAGACCCAGTACTTC. This encodes CSVGTGGVRETQYF. Looking up the rest from reference TRBV29-1 and TRBJ2-5 gives the full variable domain: SAVISQKPSRDICQRGTSLTIQCQVDSQVTMMFWYRQQPGQSLTLIATANQGSEATYESGFVIDKFPISRPNLTFSTLTVSNMSPEDSSIYLCSVGTGGVRETQYFGPGTRLLVL.

The J gene is TRBJ2-1, the V gene TRBV28; 8 bases are a match to TRBD2. The CDR3 runs 17 residues. Germline V gene sequence: CDR1 MDHEN, CDR2 SYDVKM. V gave up 5 bases and J gave up 7 bases; unmatched junction bases: 16. DNA for the CDR3: TGTGCCAGCAGTCCCAGTACCGGGACTAGGTTTGTGAATGAGCAGTTCTTC. As protein: CASSPSTGTRFVNEQFF.

The V and J genes are TRBV7-9 and TRBJ1-2; tentative D call: TRBD1 (5 bases). This CDR3 has 13 amino acids. V lost 0 bases and J 9 bases, leaving 11 bases between the germline ends. Germline V gene sequence: CDR1 SEHNR, CDR2 FQNEAQ (reference sequence). CDR3 nucleotide sequence: TGTGCCAGCAGCTTAGCGGCAGGGCGCAGCTACACCTTC. Residues: CASSLAAGRSYTF.

This clonotype occurred many times. The rearrangement links TRBV12-3 or TRBV12-4 to TRBJ1-2; D gene ambiguous. The CDR3 consists of 14 residues. The V and J ends lost 3 bases and 6 bases respectively, with 14 bases between them. Written as DNA, the CDR3 is TGTGCCAGCAGTTTTCGCGGATGGAGGGATGGCTACACCTTC. Translating gives CASSFRGWRDGYTF.

V usage is TRBV2 and J usage is TRBJ2-7; D unresolved. The CDR3 length is 10 residues. The germline V and J ends were trimmed by 3 bases and 6 bases, with 3 bases remaining between them. The germline V gene has CDR1 SNHLY and CDR2 FYNNEI. This chain's CDR3 is CASSDVEQYF. The CDR3 nucleotides read TGTGCCAGCAGTGACGTCGAGCAGTACTTC.

This clonotype occurred many times. This chain connects TRBV7-2 to TRBJ2-1, with D possibly TRBD1 on 6 matching bases. V shed 5 bases and J shed 0 bases, with 14 bases lying between them. Per germline, CDR1 SGHTA and CDR2 FQGNSA. CDR3 size: 16 residues. The CDR3 nucleotides are TGTGCCAGCAGCCATACAGGGTACAGCTCCTACAATGAGCAGTTCTTC. Translated: CASSHTGYSSYNEQFF. Combining the CDR3 with reference TRBV7-2 and TRBJ2-1 gives the whole variable domain GAGVSQSPSNKVTEKGKDVELRCDPISGHTALYWYRQSLGQGLEFLIYFQGNSAPDKSGLPSDRFSAERTGGSVSTLTIQRTQQEDSAVYLCASSHTGYSSYNEQFFGPGTRLTVL.

In its sample, this clonotype was seen many times. The chain uses TRBV12-3 or TRBV12-4 and TRBJ1-6; a possible D gene is TRBD1 (6 bases). CDR3 length: 16 residues. With 6 bases removed from V and 0 bases from J, the gap between germline ends came to 12 bases. The CDR3 here is CASRLTGSSYNSPLHF. DNA of the CDR3: TGTGCCAGCAGACTGACAGGCAGCTCCTATAATTCACCCCTCCACTTT.

This clonotype showed up just a few times. The chain is built from TRBV20-1 and TRBJ2-7, with 10 bases aligning to TRBD2. Per germline, CDR1 DFQATT and CDR2 SNEGSKA (reference sequence). The junction had 2 bases not matched to a gene; V was cut back by 0 bases and J by 0 bases. The CDR3 sequence is 15 residues long. The CDR3 here is CSARDGTSASYEQYF. CDR3 sequence (DNA): TGCAGTGCTAGAGATGGGACTAGCGCCTCCTACGAGCAGTACTTC.

J is TRBJ1-5 and V is TRBV18; D is unresolved. Germline V CDR1 and CDR2: KGHSH, LQKENI. V was shortened by 6 bases and J by 4 bases, with 10 bases between the two germline ends. The CDR3 sequence is 13 residues long. CDR3 bases: TGTGCCAGCTCCAACCGGGATAATCAGCCCCAGCATTTT. Its protein is CASSNRDNQPQHF.

This clonotype was detected ten times or more. The V call is TRBV20-1, the J call TRBJ1-1; 10 bases agree with TRBD1. CDR1 DFQATT and CDR2 SNEGSKA come from the germline V gene (reference sequence). The CDR3 runs to 11 residues. The CDR3 DNA reads as TGCAGGACAGGGGGCGGCACTGAAGCTTTCTTT. It yields the protein CRTGGGTEAFF.

The V and J genes are TRBV2 and TRBJ2-7; possibly TRBD1 for D (5 bases). The V gene's germline CDR1 is SNHLY and CDR2 FYNNEI. This CDR3 spans 14 amino acids. The ends were cut back, 3 bases at V and 0 bases at J, with 9 bases in the middle. CDR3 nucleotide sequence: TGTGCCAGCAGTGAGGGGCCGAGCTCCTACGAGCAGTACTTC. Translation gives CASSEGPSSYEQYF.

This clonotype came up many times. The chain employs TRBV5-1 and TRBJ2-3; the D is unclear. Germline CDR1 and CDR2: SGHRS and YFSETQ. The CDR3 length is 16 residues. Trimming pared 5 bases from V and 0 bases from J, leaving 16 bases between. CDR3 residues: CASRFVRFESTDTQYF. The CDR3, as DNA: TGCGCCAGCAGATTTGTACGCTTCGAGAGCACAGATACGCAGTATTTT.

CDR3 sequence (DNA): TGCAGTGCTGGAGGGACAGAAGAGACCCAGTACTTC. This sequence encodes CSAGGTEETQYF. The chain carries TRBV20-1 and TRBJ2-5; TRBD1 is a possible D gene (7 bases). The germline gives CDR1 DFQATT, CDR2 SNEGSKA (reference sequence). The germline V and J ends were trimmed by 5 bases and 3 bases, with 10 bases remaining between them. The CDR3 sequence is 12 residues long.

This clonotype is labeled as medium-sized. The chain employs TRBV20-1 and TRBJ2-5, with D possibly being TRBD2 (6 bases). This CDR3 has 14 amino acids. Germline lookup yields CDR1 DFQATT and CDR2 SNEGSKA (reference sequence). V lost 3 bases, J lost 5 bases, and 16 bases lay in between. The CDR3 spells CSARGGSGYETQYF. Written as DNA, the CDR3 is TGCAGTGCTAGGGGGGGTTCGGGGTATGAGACCCAGTACTTC.

This chain uses TRBV20-1 with TRBJ2-7; a weak D match, TRBD1 (6 bases). The CDR3 extends over 14 amino acids. Trimming stripped 4 bases from V and 0 bases from J, with 13 bases between. The V gene's germline CDR1 is DFQATT and CDR2 SNEGSKA (reference sequence). The CDR3 nucleotides are TGCAGTGCTATACCGGGACACCTCTCCTACGAGCAGTACTTC. Translating it yields CSAIPGHLSYEQYF.

The V and J genes are TRBV20-1 and TRBJ1-6; D call uncertain. Trimming took 6 bases from V and 4 from J, leaving 16 bases between them. CDR3 size: 15 residues. Germline V gene data show CDR1 as DFQATT and CDR2 as SNEGSKA (reference sequence). CDR3 in DNA: TGCAGTGCAGCTCCGGGATCCTTTTATAATTCACCCCTCCACTTT. This codes for CSAAPGSFYNSPLHF.

The chain is built from TRBV29-1 and TRBJ2-5; a weak D match, TRBD1 (5 bases). With 4 bases removed from V and 2 bases from J, the gap between germline ends came to 11 bases. The CDR3 length is 13 residues. Germline CDR1 reads SQVTM; CDR2 reads ANQGSEA. CDR3 DNA sequence: TGCAGCGTTGGGGTGACAGCTCAAGAGACCCAGTACTTC. Translating it yields CSVGVTAQETQYF. Using reference TRBV29-1 and TRBJ2-5 for the parts outside the CDR3, the full variable domain is SAVISQKPSRDICQRGTSLTIQCQVDSQVTMMFWYRQQPGQSLTLIATANQGSEATYESGFVIDKFPISRPNLTFSTLTVSNMSPEDSSIYLCSVGVTAQETQYFGPGTRLLVL.

This clonotype was found a few times. The J gene is TRBJ2-7, the V gene TRBV29-1; 7 nucleotides agree with TRBD2. With 7 bases clipped from V and 6 bases from J, the junction kept 6 bases outside the gene matches. The germline gives CDR1 SQVTM, CDR2 ANQGSEA. This CDR3 spans 11 amino acids. CDR3 protein: CSGGGESEQYF. The DNA for the CDR3 is TGCAGCGGGGGAGGGGAGAGCGAGCAGTACTTC.

V gene TRBV5-1 combines with J gene TRBJ2-1; weak D call: TRBD1 (6 bases). The CDR3 covers 15 residues. The germline V gene encodes CDR1 SGHRS and CDR2 YFSETQ. Trimming took 2 bases from V and 7 from J, leaving 16 bases between them. The CDR3 DNA follows: TGCGCCAGCAGCTTACTATCCCAGGGGAGAAATGAGCAGTTCTTC. This codes for CASSLLSQGRNEQFF.